This TCR beta chain comes out of a study of blood T cells in healthy people across ages. This clonotype was seen more than once but under ten times. Next came a second PCR, run for about 6 to 12 cycles, which used a sample-barcoded 5' primer along with a J-beta primer mix. In TCRdb, the 5' RACE reads were re-called with MiXCR into one record per CDR3 protein. Of 1.5 million to 2 million distinct CDR3 sequences listed, about two fifths are singletons. The germline V gene has CDR1 LGHNA and CDR2 YSLEER. The CDR3 is 15 amino acids. Trimming removed 0 bases at V and 0 bases at J, with 8 bases between. The sample, around 9.9 milliliters of peripheral blood, was drawn from each donor.

The source material was blood. The chain couples TRBV4-3 to TRBJ1-2; D is undetermined. The sequence was collected from a human donor in good health. CDR3 residues: CASSQELGANYGYTF. Here the CDR3 DNA reads TGCGCCAGCAGCCAAGAACTTGGAGCTAACTATGGCTACACCTTC.